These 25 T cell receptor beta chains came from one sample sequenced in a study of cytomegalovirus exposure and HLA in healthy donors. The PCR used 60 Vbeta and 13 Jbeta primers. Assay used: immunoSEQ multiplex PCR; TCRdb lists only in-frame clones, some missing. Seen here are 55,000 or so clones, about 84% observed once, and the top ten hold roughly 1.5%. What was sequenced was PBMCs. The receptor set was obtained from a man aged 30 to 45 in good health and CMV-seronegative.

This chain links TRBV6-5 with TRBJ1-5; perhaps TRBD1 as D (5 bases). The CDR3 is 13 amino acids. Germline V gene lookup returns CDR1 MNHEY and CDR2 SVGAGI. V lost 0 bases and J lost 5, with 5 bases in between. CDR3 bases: TGTGCCAGCAGTTACTCCAGGGATCAGCCCCAGCATTTT. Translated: CASSYSRDQPQHF.

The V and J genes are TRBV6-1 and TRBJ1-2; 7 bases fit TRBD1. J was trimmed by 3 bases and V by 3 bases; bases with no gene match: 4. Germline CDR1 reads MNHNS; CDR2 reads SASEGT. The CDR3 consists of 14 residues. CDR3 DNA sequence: TGTGCCAGCAGTGAGGGGGACAGATACTATGGCTACACCTTC. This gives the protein CASSEGDRYYGYTF.

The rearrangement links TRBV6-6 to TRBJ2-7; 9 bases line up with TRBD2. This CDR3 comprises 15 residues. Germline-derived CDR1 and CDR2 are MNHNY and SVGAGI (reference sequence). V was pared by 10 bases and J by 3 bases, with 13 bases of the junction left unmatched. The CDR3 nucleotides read TGTGCCACCAGGGAGGGGCGGGGGGGTCTCTACGAGCAGTACTTC. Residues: CATREGRGGLYEQYF.

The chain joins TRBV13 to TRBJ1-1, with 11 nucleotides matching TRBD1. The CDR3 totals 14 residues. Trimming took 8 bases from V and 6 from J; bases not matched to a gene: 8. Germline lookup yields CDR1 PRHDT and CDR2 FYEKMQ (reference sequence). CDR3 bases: TGTGCCAGCGGACAGGGGGCGCGGTTTTCTGAAGCTTTCTTT. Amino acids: CASGQGARFSEAFF.

The CDR3 is CASSPDRVVRNEQFF. In nucleotides, the CDR3 is TGTGCCAGCAGCCCGGACAGGGTGGTGCGCAATGAGCAGTTCTTC. The chain carries TRBV5-6 and TRBJ2-1, with 8 bases identical to TRBD1. Germline CDR1 SGHDT, CDR2 YYEEEE. This CDR3 has 15 residues. The trim removed 4 bases at V and 6 bases at J, leaving 9 bases unmatched.

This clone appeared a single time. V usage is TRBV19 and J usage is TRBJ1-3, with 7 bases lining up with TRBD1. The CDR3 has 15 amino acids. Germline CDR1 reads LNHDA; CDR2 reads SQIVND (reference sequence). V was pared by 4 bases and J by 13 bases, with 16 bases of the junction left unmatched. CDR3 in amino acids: CASSNLGTAWGPIYF. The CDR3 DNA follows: TGTGCCAGTAGTAACTTAGGGACAGCTTGGGGCCCGATATATTTT.

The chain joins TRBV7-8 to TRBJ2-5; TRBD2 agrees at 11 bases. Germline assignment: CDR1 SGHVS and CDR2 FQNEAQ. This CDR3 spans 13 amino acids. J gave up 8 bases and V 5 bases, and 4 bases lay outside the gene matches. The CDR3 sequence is CASSISGGDTQYF. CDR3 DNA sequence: TGTGCCAGCAGCATTAGCGGGGGGGACACCCAGTACTTC.

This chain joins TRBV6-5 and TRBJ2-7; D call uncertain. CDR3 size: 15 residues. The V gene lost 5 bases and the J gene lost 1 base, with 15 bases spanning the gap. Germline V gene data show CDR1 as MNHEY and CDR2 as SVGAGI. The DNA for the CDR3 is TGTGCCAGCAGTACTCCCGCCCGATATTCCTACGAGCAGTACTTC. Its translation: CASSTPARYSYEQYF.

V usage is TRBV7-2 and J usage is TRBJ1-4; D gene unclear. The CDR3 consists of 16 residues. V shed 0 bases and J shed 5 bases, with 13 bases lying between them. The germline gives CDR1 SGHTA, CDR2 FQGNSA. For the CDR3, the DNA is TGTGCCAGCAGCTTAGCCCCCGGCGGAGGAAATGAAAAACTGTTTTTT. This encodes CASSLAPGGGNEKLFF.

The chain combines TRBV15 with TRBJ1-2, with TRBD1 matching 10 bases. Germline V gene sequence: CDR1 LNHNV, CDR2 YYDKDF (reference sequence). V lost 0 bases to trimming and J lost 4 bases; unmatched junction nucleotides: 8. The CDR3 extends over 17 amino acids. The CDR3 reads CATSRDIVGQGPYGYTF. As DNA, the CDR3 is TGTGCCACCAGCAGAGATATAGTGGGACAGGGGCCCTATGGCTACACCTTC.

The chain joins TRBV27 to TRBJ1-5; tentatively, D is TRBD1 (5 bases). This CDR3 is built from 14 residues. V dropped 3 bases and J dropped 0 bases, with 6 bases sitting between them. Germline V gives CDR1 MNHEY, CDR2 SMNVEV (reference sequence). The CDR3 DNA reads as TGTGCCAGCAGTTTGGACATTAGCAATCAGCCCCAGCATTTT. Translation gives CASSLDISNQPQHF.

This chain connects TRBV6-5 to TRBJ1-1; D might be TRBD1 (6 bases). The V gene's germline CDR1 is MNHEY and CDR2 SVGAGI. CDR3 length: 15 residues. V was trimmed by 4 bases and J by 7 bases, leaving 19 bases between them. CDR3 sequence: CASSSPNGQLSEAFF. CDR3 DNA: TGTGCCAGCAGTTCACCGAATGGACAGTTGAGTGAAGCTTTCTTT.

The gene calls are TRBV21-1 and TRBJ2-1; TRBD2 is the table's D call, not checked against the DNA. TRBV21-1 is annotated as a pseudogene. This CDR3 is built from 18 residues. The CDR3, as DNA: TGTGCCAGCAGCAAATGGCAGGGCCTAGCGGGGGGTCCAAATGAGCAGTTCTTC. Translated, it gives CASSKWQGLAGGPNEQFF.

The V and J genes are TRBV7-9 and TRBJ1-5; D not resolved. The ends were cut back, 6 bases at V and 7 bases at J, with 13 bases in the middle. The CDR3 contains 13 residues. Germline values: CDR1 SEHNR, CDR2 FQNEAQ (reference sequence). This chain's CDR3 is CASSLEGIQPQHF. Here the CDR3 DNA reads TGTGCCAGCAGTCTTGAGGGTATACAGCCCCAGCATTTT.

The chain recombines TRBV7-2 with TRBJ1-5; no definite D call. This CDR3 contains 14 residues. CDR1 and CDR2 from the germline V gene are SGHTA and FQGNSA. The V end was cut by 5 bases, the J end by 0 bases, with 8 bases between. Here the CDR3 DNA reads TGTGCCAGCAGCCCAGGAAATAGCAATCAGCCCCAGCATTTT. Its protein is CASSPGNSNQPQHF.

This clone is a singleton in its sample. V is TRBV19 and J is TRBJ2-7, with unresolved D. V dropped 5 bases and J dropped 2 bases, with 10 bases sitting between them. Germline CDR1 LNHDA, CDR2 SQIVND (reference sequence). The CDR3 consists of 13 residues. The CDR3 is CASSPSVTYEQYF. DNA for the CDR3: TGTGCCAGTAGTCCCTCCGTAACCTACGAGCAGTACTTC.

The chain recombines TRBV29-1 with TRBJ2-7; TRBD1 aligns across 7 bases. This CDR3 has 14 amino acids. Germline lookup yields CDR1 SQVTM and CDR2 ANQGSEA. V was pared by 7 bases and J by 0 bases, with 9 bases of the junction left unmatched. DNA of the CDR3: TGCAGCGCGCGACAGGGTATCGGCTCCTACGAGCAGTACTTC. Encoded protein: CSARQGIGSYEQYF.

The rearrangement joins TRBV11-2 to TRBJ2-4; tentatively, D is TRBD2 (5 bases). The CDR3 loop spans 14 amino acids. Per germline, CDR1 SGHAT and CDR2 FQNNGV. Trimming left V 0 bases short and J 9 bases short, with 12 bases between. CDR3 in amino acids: CASSLDPRGGIQYF. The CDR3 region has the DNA TGTGCCAGCAGCTTAGATCCTCGAGGAGGCATTCAGTACTTC.

The DNA of the CDR3 is TGTGCCAGCTCACCACCGTGGACAGGGACGAACACTGAAGCTTTCTTT. Residues: CASSPPWTGTNTEAFF. V and J are TRBV18 and TRBJ1-1; 8 bases are a match to TRBD1. The V gene's germline CDR1 is KGHSH and CDR2 LQKENI. Losses at the gene ends were 0 bases for V and 1 base for J; bases not matched to a gene: 4. The CDR3 sequence is 16 residues long.

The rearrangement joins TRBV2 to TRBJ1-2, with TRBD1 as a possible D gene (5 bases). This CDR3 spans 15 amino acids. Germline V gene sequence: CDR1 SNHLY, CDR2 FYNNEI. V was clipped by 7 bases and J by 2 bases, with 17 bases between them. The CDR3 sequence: CASITGGVVNYGYTF. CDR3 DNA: TGTGCCAGCATCACCGGGGGAGTTGTGAACTATGGCTACACCTTC.

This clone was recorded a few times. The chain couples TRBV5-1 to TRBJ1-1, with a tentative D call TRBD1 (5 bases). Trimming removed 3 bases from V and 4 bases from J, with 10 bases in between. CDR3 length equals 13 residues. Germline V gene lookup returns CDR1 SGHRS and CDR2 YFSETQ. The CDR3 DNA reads TGCGCCAGCAGCTACAGGAGGGGCACTGAAGCTTTCTTT. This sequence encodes CASSYRRGTEAFF.

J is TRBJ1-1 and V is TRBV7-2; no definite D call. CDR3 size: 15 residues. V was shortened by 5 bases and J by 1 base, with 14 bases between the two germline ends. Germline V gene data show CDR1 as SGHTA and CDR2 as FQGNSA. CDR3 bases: TGTGCCAGCAGCGCTGAGGCGGTGGGGAACACTGAAGCTTTCTTT. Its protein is CASSAEAVGNTEAFF.

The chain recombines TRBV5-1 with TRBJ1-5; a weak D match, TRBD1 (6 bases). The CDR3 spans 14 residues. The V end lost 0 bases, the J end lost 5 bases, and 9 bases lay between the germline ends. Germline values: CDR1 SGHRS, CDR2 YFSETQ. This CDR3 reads CASSLVAGDQPQHF. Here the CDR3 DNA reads TGCGCCAGCAGCTTGGTAGCAGGGGATCAGCCCCAGCATTTT.

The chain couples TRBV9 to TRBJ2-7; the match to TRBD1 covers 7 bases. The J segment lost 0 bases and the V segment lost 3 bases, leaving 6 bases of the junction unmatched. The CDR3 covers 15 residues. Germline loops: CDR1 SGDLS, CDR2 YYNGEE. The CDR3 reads CASSANRGNSYEQYF. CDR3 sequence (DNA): TGTGCCAGCAGCGCTAACAGGGGCAACTCCTACGAGCAGTACTTC.

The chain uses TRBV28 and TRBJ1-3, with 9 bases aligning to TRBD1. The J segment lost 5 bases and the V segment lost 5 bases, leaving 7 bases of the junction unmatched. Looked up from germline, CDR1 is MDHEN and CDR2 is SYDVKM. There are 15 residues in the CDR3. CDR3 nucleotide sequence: TGTGCCAGCAGTCCACCGGGACAGGGTCGAAACACCATATATTTT. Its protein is CASSPPGQGRNTIYF.